The T cell receptor (beta chain) described here comes from a study of T cell responses to AZD1222 COVID-19 vaccine. Generated by immunoSEQ multiplex PCR, the TCRdb table keeps only in-frame clones and is missing some. Among 150,000 to 200,000 clones listed, 92% were seen once. The CDR3 totals 13 residues. Germline values: CDR1 MGHDK, CDR2 SYGVNS. V shed 7 bases and J shed 2 bases, with 11 bases lying between them. General study points: White British ancestry dominated among donors, who included more females, and clonal diversity was possibly underestimated. Reportedly, nearly half the spike-specific TCRs target unmutated variant regions. Every sample of the repertoires postdated the peak T cell response.

As regards this clone: Its antigen is unidentified.

The rearrangement links TRBV25-1 to TRBJ1-2, with D hard to call. The TCR was taken from an adult who received the AZD1222 COVID-19 vaccine. The input for sequencing was peripheral blood, taken 28 days after the second AZD1222 dose. The CDR3 DNA reads TGTGCCAGCAAGCGAGGACCCAACTATGGCTACACCTTC. This codes for CASKRGPNYGYTF.